Below, 24 T cell receptor beta chains from the same sample are listed, as sequenced in a study of shared clonotypes between healthy human individuals. This table comes from immunoSEQ multiplex PCR, and its TCRdb copy is limited to in-frame clones, with some not included. The data show roughly 2.2 million clones, 85% to 95% seen once. Sequencing was done on a sample of naive CD4+ T cells from PBMCs. Subset indicated: CD45RA+ positively selected. These receptors originate from a man aged 18 to 35 in good health. Some clones in this sample may be carry-over from other donors' samples.

The chain has TRBV29-1 and TRBJ2-7, with D possibly TRBD2 on 5 matching bases. Germline CDR1 and CDR2: SQVTM and ANQGSEA. This CDR3 comprises 14 residues. V dropped 6 bases and J dropped 5 bases, with 20 bases sitting between them. In nucleotides, the CDR3 is TGCAGCGTCCGCTACCGGGGAGCAGGCGACGAGCAGTACTTC. This gives the protein CSVRYRGAGDEQYF.

The rearrangement uses TRBV15 and TRBJ2-1; 8 nucleotides line up with TRBD2. This CDR3 has 16 amino acids. The germline CDR1 and CDR2 sequences are LNHNV and YYDKDF (reference sequence). V was pared by 1 base and J by 5 bases, with 7 bases of the junction left unmatched. The CDR3 coding sequence is TGTGCCACCAGCAGAGTTAACGGGAGGGCCCACAATGAGCAGTTCTTC. Translation gives CATSRVNGRAHNEQFF.

CDR3 in amino acids: CASRAGQKETQYF. The CDR3 DNA follows: TGTGCTAGTAGGGCGGGACAGAAAGAGACCCAGTACTTC. The V call is TRBV12-5, the J call TRBJ2-5; D might be TRBD1 (7 bases). Trimming removed 8 bases at V and 3 bases at J, with 13 bases between. Germline V gene lookup returns CDR1 LGHNT and CDR2 FRNRAP. This CDR3 region has 13 residues.

This chain joins TRBV19 and TRBJ2-4; D assignment may be TRBD1 or TRBD2 (5 bases each). V lost 7 bases and J 9 bases, leaving 13 bases between the germline ends. Per the germline V gene, CDR1 is LNHDA and CDR2 is SQIVND (reference sequence). The length of the CDR3 is 12 residues. The DNA for the CDR3 is TGTGCCAGTAATGGGGGATCCCGCATTCAGTACTTC. Its protein product is CASNGGSRIQYF.

Concerning this clone itself: Other DNA sequences from this sample encode an identical CDR3 as well. The CDR3: CSVAGLANNEQFF. The DNA of the CDR3 is TGCAGCGTTGCGGGACTTGCCAACAATGAGCAGTTCTTC. The chain carries TRBV29-1 and TRBJ2-1; D may be TRBD2 (6 bases). This CDR3 is 13 amino acids long. Germline V gene lookup returns CDR1 SQVTM and CDR2 ANQGSEA. V was shortened by 4 bases and J by 5 bases, with 12 bases between the two germline ends.

The chain recombines TRBV28 with TRBJ1-1, with D tentatively TRBD1 (6 bases). With 7 bases removed from V and 10 bases from J, the gap between germline ends came to 22 bases. CDR1 and CDR2 from the germline V gene are MDHEN and SYDVKM. This CDR3 has 14 amino acids. The CDR3 loop reads CASNLPQGQRSAFF. The CDR3 DNA reads TGTGCCAGCAACTTACCACAGGGTCAGCGTTCAGCTTTCTTT.

The rearrangement links TRBV29-1 to TRBJ2-1, with D perhaps TRBD1 (7 bases). The germline V gene encodes CDR1 SQVTM and CDR2 ANQGSEA. The CDR3 runs to 15 residues. Trimming removed 6 bases at V and 6 bases at J, with 21 bases between. The CDR3 bases are TGCAGCGTGCCCCACCGGCAGGGGGACTTCAATGAGCAGTTCTTC. This codes for CSVPHRQGDFNEQFF.

The V call is TRBV2, the J call TRBJ2-3; D ambiguous. The CDR3 is 15 amino acids. From germline, CDR1 is SNHLY and CDR2 FYNNEI. Trimming took off 7 bases at V and 2 bases at J, with 16 bases between the two ends. CDR3: CASMTTQSATDTQYF. The CDR3, as DNA: TGTGCCAGCATGACGACCCAATCCGCCACAGATACGCAGTATTTT.

This chain links TRBV7-2 with TRBJ2-1, with TRBD2 identical over 8 bases. Trimming cost V 6 bases and J 2 bases; bases outside gene matches: 12. CDR1 and CDR2 (germline): SGHTA, FQGNSA. The CDR3 loop spans 17 amino acids. DNA for the CDR3: TGTGCCAGCAGAAACCCCTTAGCGGGACCTACCTACAATGAGCAGTTCTTC. Amino acid sequence: CASRNPLAGPTYNEQFF.

This clone was found once. V and J are TRBV2 and TRBJ1-1, with no clear D. Germline CDR1 reads SNHLY; CDR2 reads FYNNEI. The CDR3 contains 12 residues. The V end lost 6 bases, the J end lost 1 base, and 6 bases lay between the germline ends. The CDR3 bases are TGTGCCAGCAGAGGAGAGAACACTGAAGCTTTCTTT. This encodes CASRGENTEAFF.

Comments on this clone: Other nucleotide sequences in the sample specify the same CDR3. The chain has TRBV5-1 and TRBJ1-3; D gene uncertain. Germline CDR1 is SGHRS and CDR2 is YFSETQ. The CDR3 is 13 amino acids. The ends were cut back, 0 bases at V and 4 bases at J, with 5 bases in the middle. CDR3 bases: TGCGCCAGCAGCTTGGGAAGGGGAAACACCATATATTTT. Translation: CASSLGRGNTIYF.

This clone was recorded once. The chain recombines TRBV7-4 with TRBJ2-5; TRBD2 agrees at 14 bases. The J call is uncertain, as TRBJ2-7 better fits the DNA end. In germline, CDR1 is SGHVT, CDR2 SQSDAQ. CDR3 length: 14 amino acids. The CDR3 reads CANKGLAGVYEQYF. CDR3 DNA sequence: TGTGCCAACAAGGGACTAGCGGGAGTTTACGAGCAGTACTTC.

The J gene is TRBJ2-5, the V gene TRBV29-1; D call uncertain. With the DNA end fitting TRBJ2-7 better, the J assignment may be wrong. This CDR3 comprises 10 residues. Germline CDR1 is SQVTM and CDR2 is ANQGSEA. The CDR3: CSAGSYEQYF. DNA for the CDR3: TGCAGCGCCGGCTCCTACGAGCAGTACTTC.

This clone was counted once. The chain joins TRBV2 to TRBJ1-2; 7 bases are a match to TRBD1. From germline, CDR1 is SNHLY and CDR2 FYNNEI. Trimming cost V 4 bases and J 5 bases; bases outside gene matches: 1. This CDR3 comprises 12 residues. CDR3 protein: CASSADRYGYTF. Written as DNA, the CDR3 is TGTGCCAGCAGTGCGGACAGGTATGGCTACACCTTC.

This rearrangement joins TRBV25-1 to TRBJ1-2; TRBD1 might be the D (5 bases). The CDR3 extends over 13 amino acids. Germline CDR1 reads MGHDK; CDR2 reads SYGVNS. Trimming shortened V by 6 bases and J by 2 bases, and 10 bases separated the two germline ends. In nucleotides, the CDR3 is TGTGCCAGCAGCGTGACAGAGAACTATGGCTACACCTTC. Protein: CASSVTENYGYTF.

A note on this clone: The sample holds other DNA sequences that translate to the same CDR3. This chain connects TRBV4-1 to TRBJ2-3; D is undetermined. This CDR3 contains 13 residues. Germline lookup yields CDR1 MGHRA and CDR2 YSYEKL. Trimming took off 1 base at V and 0 bases at J, with 2 bases between the two ends. The CDR3 DNA is TGCGCCAGCAGCCAAGGTAGCACAGATACGCAGTATTTT. As protein: CASSQGSTDTQYF.

This clone was seen a single time. The V gene is TRBV19, the J gene TRBJ1-1, with TRBD1 matching over 8 bases. The CDR3 runs to 12 residues. The junction had 0 bases not matched to a gene; V was cut back by 6 bases and J by 3 bases. Germline CDR1 and CDR2: LNHDA and SQIVND (reference sequence). The CDR3, as DNA: TGTGCCAGTAGACAGGGGGACACTGAAGCTTTCTTT. This gives the protein CASRQGDTEAFF.

This clone has more than one count but fewer than ten. The V and J genes are TRBV11-1 and TRBJ1-1, with D perhaps TRBD1 (6 bases). From germline, CDR1 is SGHAT and CDR2 FQDESV (reference sequence). Trimming took off 2 bases at V and 12 bases at J, with 13 bases between the two ends. The length of the CDR3 is 12 residues. Here the CDR3 DNA reads TGTGCCAGCAGCTTACAACAGGGAGGAACTTTCTTT. It is translated as CASSLQQGGTFF.

This clone was observed a single time. The chain links TRBV20-1 to TRBJ1-1; D might be TRBD1 (6 bases). CDR3 length: 11 residues. Germline V gene data show CDR1 as DFQATT and CDR2 as SNEGSKA (reference sequence). CDR3 region: CRIRGNTEAFF. The CDR3 DNA sequence: TGCAGGATCAGGGGGAACACTGAAGCTTTCTTT.

Points on this clone: Different DNA sequences within this sample yield the same CDR3. This chain uses TRBV15 with TRBJ2-1; D remains unclear. The CDR3 consists of 11 residues. V was cut by 1 base and J by 6 bases, with 1 base left in between. CDR1 and CDR2 from the germline V gene are LNHNV and YYDKDF (reference sequence). Written as DNA, the CDR3 is TGTGCCACCAGCAGAGTCAATGAGCAGTTCTTC. Its translation is CATSRVNEQFF.

DNA for the CDR3: TGTGCCAGCAGTGCCACCGGGACAGGGCCTTCCTACGAGCAGTACTTC. Protein sequence: CASSATGTGPSYEQYF. The chain links TRBV27 to TRBJ2-7; 9 bases line up with TRBD1. The germline CDR1 and CDR2 sequences are MNHEY and SMNVEV (reference sequence). Unmatched junction bases numbered 9, after V lost 5 bases and J lost 1 base. This CDR3 region has 16 residues.

The chain combines TRBV28 with TRBJ2-1; the match to TRBD1 covers 9 bases. This CDR3 contains 15 residues. Trimming removed 5 bases from V and 7 bases from J; junction bases left unmatched: 9. Per germline, CDR1 MDHEN and CDR2 SYDVKM. The CDR3 region is CASSSPGQGLNEQFF. DNA of the CDR3: TGTGCCAGCAGTAGCCCGGGACAGGGATTGAATGAGCAGTTCTTC.

The chain links TRBV2 to TRBJ1-4, with a tentative D call TRBD1 (6 bases). The V end was cut by 11 bases, the J end by 8 bases, with 21 bases between. Germline V gene lookup returns CDR1 SNHLY and CDR2 FYNNEI. The CDR3 spans 14 residues. DNA of the CDR3: TGTGCCGGCAAACAGGGTTCCGCGGGAGAAAAACTGTTTTTT. Amino acid sequence: CAGKQGSAGEKLFF.

CDR3 bases: TGTGCCTGGAATCGGGACCCTCCCTACGAGCAGTACTTC. Protein product: CAWNRDPPYEQYF. The V gene is TRBV30, the J gene TRBJ2-7; either TRBD1 or TRBD2 may supply D (5 bases each). The germline V gene has CDR1 GTSNPN and CDR2 SVGIG (reference sequence). The CDR3 has 13 residues. V was trimmed by 4 bases and J by 2 bases, leaving 12 bases between them.